Below, one T cell receptor beta chain is given with its context. As yet, its antigen is unknown. Amplification used 60 Vbeta primers and 13 Jbeta primers. The method was immunoSEQ multiplex PCR; TCRdb's version includes in-frame clones alone and lacks a portion of them. This table has some 90,000 clones, roughly four fifths appearing once. The sample comes from a study of cytomegalovirus exposure and HLA in healthy donors. Study-level results: Most of the TCR beta V segments (in an earlier analysis) were productive either about 87% or about 30% of the time.

V was shortened by 4 bases and J by 2 bases, with 12 bases between the two germline ends. The germline CDR1 and CDR2 sequences are SNHLY and FYNNEI. This CDR3 is 14 amino acids long. The chain couples TRBV2 to TRBJ2-7; D possibly corresponds to TRBD1 (5 bases). Material: PBMCs. This clonotype originated in a man aged 30 to 39 in good health and CMV-seronegative. CDR3 amino acids: CASSANRLPYEQYF. The CDR3 DNA reads as TGTGCCAGCAGTGCGAACAGGCTCCCCTACGAGCAGTACTTC.